This is a list of T cell receptor beta chains from one sample in a study of molecular identifiers for immune sequencing clone quantification. Each CDR3 protein gets one entry after TCRdb re-called the PCR reads with MiXCR. The table lists around 470,000 distinct CDR3 sequences, about 25% of them singletons. Material for sequencing was naive CD8+ T cells from blood, with Jurkat cell RNA spiked in. Receptors were obtained from a human donor in good health. Some libraries in this study had Jurkat cell RNA spiked in. The CDR3 runs from the conserved cysteine through the conserved F or W. The D gene is left open where the match is weak. Some rows mark clone size as missing; the rest say once, few, many or name a class of expanded clone.

>TRBJ2-3|TRBV6-2/TRBV6-3|NA|NA
CASSYWQGTTDTQYF
TGTGCCAGCAGCTACTGGCAGGGGACAACAGATACGCAGTATTTT
>TRBJ2-7|TRBV2|NA|NA
CASSEGLAYLYEQYF
TGTGCCAGCAGTGAAGGGCTAGCCTACCTCTACGAGCAGTACTTC
>TRBJ2-7|TRBV6-5|NA|many
CASSYRGGYEQYF
TGTGCCAGCAGTTACAGGGGGGGATACGAGCAGTACTTC
>TRBJ2-7|TRBV7-2|NA|NA
CASSNHGSKGYEQYF
TGTGCCAGCTCAAATCACGGGTCAAAGGGCTACGAGCAGTACTTC
>TRBJ2-5|TRBV7-9|NA|many
CASSTRFKDYVQETQYF
TGTGCCAGCAGCACCAGGTTTAAGGATTACGTCCAAGAGACCCAGTACTTC
>TRBJ1-4|TRBV7-6|NA|NA
CASSLDGGQAEKLFF
TGTGCCAGCAGCTTAGATGGGGGGCAGGCTGAAAAACTGTTTTTT
>TRBJ2-2|TRBV12-3/TRBV12-4|NA|few
CASIPSSRLNTGELFF
TGTGCCAGCATCCCTTCCTCTCGCCTAAACACCGGGGAGCTGTTTTTT
>TRBJ2-1|TRBV30|TRBD2|NA
CAWAGGTSYNEQFF
TGTGCCTGGGCGGGGGGCACTTCCTACAATGAGCAGTTCTTC
>TRBJ2-2|TRBV24-1|TRBD2|NA
CAASDPVGGDTGELFF
TGTGCCGCCAGTGACCCTGTTGGGGGGGACACCGGGGAGCTGTTTTTT
>TRBJ1-2|TRBV28|TRBD1|many
CASSHDRGFDSYTF
TGTGCCAGCAGTCACGACAGGGGGTTCGATAGCTACACCTTC
>TRBJ2-1|TRBV7-9|NA|NA
CASSLAMSSYNEQFF
TGTGCCAGCAGCTTAGCGATGAGCTCCTACAATGAGCAGTTCTTC
>TRBJ2-2|TRBV13|TRBD1|few
CASVQGAYTGELFF
TGTGCCAGCGTGCAGGGGGCATACACCGGGGAGCTGTTTTTT
>TRBJ1-6|TRBV30|NA|many
CAWTGPYSPLHF
TGTGCCTGGACAGGCCCTTATTCACCCCTCCACTTT
>TRBJ1-1|TRBV5-6|NA|many
CASSGDLGLGTEAFF
TGTGCCAGCAGCGGGGACTTAGGGTTGGGGACTGAAGCTTTCTTT
>TRBJ1-5|TRBV15|NA|NA
CATSSRRGLQPQHF
TGTGCCACCAGCAGCCGGAGGGGTTTACAGCCCCAGCATTTT
>TRBJ2-3|TRBV12-3/TRBV12-4|TRBD1|many
CASTTGQGLDTQYF
TGTGCCAGCACCACCGGACAGGGTCTAGATACGCAGTATTTT
>TRBJ2-3|TRBV6-5|TRBD1|few
CASSYDSPGQGIDTQYF
TGTGCCAGCAGTTACGACTCTCCGGGACAGGGAATAGATACGCAGTATTTT
>TRBJ1-1|TRBV7-9|NA|few
CASSSRGGSEAFF
TGTGCCAGCAGCTCCCGTGGGGGATCTGAAGCTTTCTTT
>TRBJ2-4|TRBV7-9|NA|many
CASSSVAVRNIQYF
TGTGCCAGCAGCTCCGTAGCAGTTAGAAACATTCAGTACTTC
>TRBJ2-1|TRBV15|NA|NA
CATRVLMGYEQFF
TGTGCCACCAGGGTCCTAATGGGGTATGAGCAGTTCTTC